This T cell receptor (beta chain) was found in a study of shared clonotypes between healthy human individuals. Study information: Sampling drew on donors who were a couple of women and a few men aged 18 to 49. Every donor yielded three CD4 naive, three CD4 memory, two CD8 naive and one CD8 memory plate.

The germline CDR1 and CDR2 sequences are SGDLS and YYNGEE. Trimming shortened V by 0 bases and J by 2 bases, and 7 bases separated the two germline ends. This CDR3 comprises 14 residues. A roughly 200 ng quantity of DNA, approximately 29,000 T cell genomes, went into the sorted-subset replicate PCRs. Method: immunoSEQ multiplex PCR; TCRdb's copy keeps in-frame clones and lacks some. This table has approximately 1,000,000 clones, 70% to 80% appearing once. Sample: memory CD4+ T cells from PBMCs. Subset described: CD45RA-negative fraction. This TCR derives from a man younger than 30 in good health. Some clones in this sample may be carry-over from other donors' samples. The chain joins TRBV9 to TRBJ2-3; D not certain. The CDR3 region is CASSVDQNTDTQYF. The CDR3 DNA reads as TGTGCCAGCAGCGTAGATCAGAACACAGATACGCAGTATTTT.